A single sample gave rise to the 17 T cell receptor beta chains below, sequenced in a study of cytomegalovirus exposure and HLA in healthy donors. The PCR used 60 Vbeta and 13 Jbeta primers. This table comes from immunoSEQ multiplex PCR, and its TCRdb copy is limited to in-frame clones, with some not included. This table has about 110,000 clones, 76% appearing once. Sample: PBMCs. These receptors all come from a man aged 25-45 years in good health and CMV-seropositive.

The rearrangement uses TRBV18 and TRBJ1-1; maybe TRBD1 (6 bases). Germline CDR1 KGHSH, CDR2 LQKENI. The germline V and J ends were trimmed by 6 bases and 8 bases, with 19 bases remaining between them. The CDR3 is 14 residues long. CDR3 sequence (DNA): TGTGCCAGCTCCCCCCGACAGGTAACCATCGAAGCTTTCTTT. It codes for CASSPRQVTIEAFF. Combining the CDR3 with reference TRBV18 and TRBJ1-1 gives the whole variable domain NAGVMQNPRHLVRRRGQEARLRCSPMKGHSHVYWYRQLPEEGLKFMVYLQKENIIDESGMPKERFSAEFPKEGPSILRIQQVVRGDSAAYFCASSPRQVTIEAFFGQGTRLTVV.

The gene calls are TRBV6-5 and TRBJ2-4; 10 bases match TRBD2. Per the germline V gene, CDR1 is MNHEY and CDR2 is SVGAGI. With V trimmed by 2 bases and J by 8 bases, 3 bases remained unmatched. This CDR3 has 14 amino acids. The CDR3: CASSYSGGADIQYF. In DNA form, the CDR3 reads TGTGCCAGCAGTTACAGCGGGGGGGCTGACATTCAGTACTTC.

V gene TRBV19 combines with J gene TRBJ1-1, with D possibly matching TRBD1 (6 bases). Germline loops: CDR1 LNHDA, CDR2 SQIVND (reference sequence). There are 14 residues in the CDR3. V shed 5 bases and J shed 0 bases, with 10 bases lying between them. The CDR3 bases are TGTGCCAGTAGTGCGTGGACAGTGAACACTGAAGCTTTCTTT. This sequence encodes CASSAWTVNTEAFF. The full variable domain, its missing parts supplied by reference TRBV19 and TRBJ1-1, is DGGITQSPKYLFRKEGQNVTLSCEQNLNHDAMYWYRQDPGQGLRLIYYSQIVNDFQKGDIAEGYSVSREKKESFPLTVTSAQKNPTAFYLCASSAWTVNTEAFFGQGTRLTVV.

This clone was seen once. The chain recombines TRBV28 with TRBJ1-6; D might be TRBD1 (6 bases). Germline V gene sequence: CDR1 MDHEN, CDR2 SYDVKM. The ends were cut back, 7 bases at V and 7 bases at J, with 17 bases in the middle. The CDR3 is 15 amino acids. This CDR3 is CASNFPGGGNSPLHF. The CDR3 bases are TGTGCCAGCAACTTTCCGGGGGGGGGCAATTCACCCCTCCACTTT.

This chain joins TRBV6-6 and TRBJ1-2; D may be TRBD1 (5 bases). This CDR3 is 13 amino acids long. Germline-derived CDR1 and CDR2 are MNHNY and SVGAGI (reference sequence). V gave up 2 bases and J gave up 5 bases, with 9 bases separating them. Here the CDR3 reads CASSYDGGYGYTF. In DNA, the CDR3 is TGTGCCAGCAGTTACGACGGGGGTTATGGCTACACCTTC.

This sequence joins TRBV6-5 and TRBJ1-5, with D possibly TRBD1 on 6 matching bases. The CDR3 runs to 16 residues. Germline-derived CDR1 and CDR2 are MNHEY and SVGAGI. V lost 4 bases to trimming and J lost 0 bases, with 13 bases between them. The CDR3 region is CASSSTYRVSNQPQHF. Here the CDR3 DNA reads TGTGCCAGCAGTTCTACCTACAGGGTTAGCAATCAGCCCCAGCATTTT.

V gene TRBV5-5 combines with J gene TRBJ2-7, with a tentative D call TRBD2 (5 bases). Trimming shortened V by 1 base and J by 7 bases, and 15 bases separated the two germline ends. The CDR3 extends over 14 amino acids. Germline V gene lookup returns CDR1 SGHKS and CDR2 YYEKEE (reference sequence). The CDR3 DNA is TGTGCCAGCAGCTTGCGCCAGGCCTCGGGGGAGCAGTACTTC. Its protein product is CASSLRQASGEQYF. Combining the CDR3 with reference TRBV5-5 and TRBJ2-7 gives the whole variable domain DAGVTQSPTHLIKTRGQQVTLRCSPISGHKSVSWYQQVLGQGPQFIFQYYEKEERGRGNFPDRFSARQFPNYSSELNVNALLLGDSALYLCASSLRQASGEQYFGPGTRLTVT.

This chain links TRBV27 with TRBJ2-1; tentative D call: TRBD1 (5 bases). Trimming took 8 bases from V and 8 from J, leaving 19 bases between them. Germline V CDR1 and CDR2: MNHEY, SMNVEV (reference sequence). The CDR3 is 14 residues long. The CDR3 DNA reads TGTGCCAGCGGACCCAGGACAAGAAGAGATGAGCAGTTCTTC. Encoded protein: CASGPRTRRDEQFF.

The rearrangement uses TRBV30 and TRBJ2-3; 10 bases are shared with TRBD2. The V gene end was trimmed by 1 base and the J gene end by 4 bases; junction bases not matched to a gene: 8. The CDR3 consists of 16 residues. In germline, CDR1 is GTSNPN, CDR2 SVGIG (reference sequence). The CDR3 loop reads CAWSALSGGTADTQYF. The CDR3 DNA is TGTGCCTGGAGTGCCCTTAGCGGGGGGACCGCAGATACGCAGTATTTT.

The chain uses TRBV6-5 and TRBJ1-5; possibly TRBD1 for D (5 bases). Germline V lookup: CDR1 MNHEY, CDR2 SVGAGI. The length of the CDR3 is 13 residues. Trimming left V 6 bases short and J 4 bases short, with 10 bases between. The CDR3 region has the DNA TGTGCCAGCAGGGAGACAGCGAATCAGCCCCAGCATTTT. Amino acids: CASRETANQPQHF.

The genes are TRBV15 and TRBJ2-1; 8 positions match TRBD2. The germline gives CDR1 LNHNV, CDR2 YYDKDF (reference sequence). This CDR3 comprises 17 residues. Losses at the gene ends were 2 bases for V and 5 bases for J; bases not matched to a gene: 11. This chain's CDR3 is CATSRHSGAQPHNEQFF. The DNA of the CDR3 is TGTGCCACCAGCAGACATAGCGGGGCCCAACCGCACAATGAGCAGTTCTTC.

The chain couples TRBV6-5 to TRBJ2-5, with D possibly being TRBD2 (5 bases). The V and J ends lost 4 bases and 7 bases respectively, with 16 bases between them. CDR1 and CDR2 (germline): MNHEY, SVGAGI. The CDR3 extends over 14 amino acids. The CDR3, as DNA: TGTGCCAGCAGTTCGAGAGGGCCGGGGTCGACCCAGTACTTC. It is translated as CASSSRGPGSTQYF.

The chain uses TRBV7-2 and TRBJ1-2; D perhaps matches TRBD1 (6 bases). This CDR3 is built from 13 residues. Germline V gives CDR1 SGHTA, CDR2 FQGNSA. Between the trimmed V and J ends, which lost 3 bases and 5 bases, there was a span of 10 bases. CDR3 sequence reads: CASSFGQSYGYTF. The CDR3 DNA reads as TGTGCCAGCAGCTTTGGACAGAGTTATGGCTACACCTTC.

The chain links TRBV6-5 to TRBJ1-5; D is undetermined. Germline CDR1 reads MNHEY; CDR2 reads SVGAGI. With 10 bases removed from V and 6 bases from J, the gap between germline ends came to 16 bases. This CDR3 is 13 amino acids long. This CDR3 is CATRREGGQPQHF. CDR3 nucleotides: TGTGCCACCCGCCGGGAGGGTGGTCAGCCCCAGCATTTT.

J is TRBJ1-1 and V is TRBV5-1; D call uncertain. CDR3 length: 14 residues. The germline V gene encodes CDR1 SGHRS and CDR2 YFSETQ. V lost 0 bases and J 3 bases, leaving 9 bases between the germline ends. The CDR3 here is CASSLDARHTEAFF. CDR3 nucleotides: TGCGCCAGCAGCTTGGACGCGCGGCACACTGAAGCTTTCTTT.

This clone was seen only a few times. This chain's CDR3 is CASSEGTGGADTQYF. CDR3 in DNA: TGTGCCAGCAGTGAAGGGACAGGGGGCGCAGATACGCAGTATTTT. The chain recombines TRBV6-1 with TRBJ2-3, with 11 bases aligning to TRBD1. CDR3 length equals 15 residues. The germline gives CDR1 MNHNS, CDR2 SASEGT. The V and J ends lost 1 base and 4 bases, in that order; junction bases with no gene match: 1.

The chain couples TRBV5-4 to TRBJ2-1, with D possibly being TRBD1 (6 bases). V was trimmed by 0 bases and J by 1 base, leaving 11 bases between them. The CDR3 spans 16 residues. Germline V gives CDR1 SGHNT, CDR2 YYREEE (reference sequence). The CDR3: CASSLAPQGSYNEQFF. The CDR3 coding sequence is TGTGCCAGCAGCTTGGCGCCCCAGGGGTCCTACAATGAGCAGTTCTTC.